Detailed here is one T cell receptor (beta chain). Its antigen is unknown. Ten milliliters of peripheral blood were drawn from each donor into EDTA-treated tubes. These data originate in a study of blood T cells in healthy people across ages. Combining a sample-barcoded 5' primer with a J-beta primer mix, a second PCR ran for 7 to 11 cycles. TCRdb itself ran the 5' RACE reads through MiXCR, one entry per CDR3 protein. Counted here are some 850,000 distinct CDR3 sequences, under 30% occurring once; the ten biggest clones make up over 2.5%. The CDR3 totals 19 residues. After removal of 6 bases from V and 0 bases from J, the junction contained 19 bases not matched to a gene. From germline, CDR1 is SGHTA and CDR2 FQGNSA. Overall study findings and caveats: Age advanced and TCR beta diversity per million T cells fell, roughly linearly.

The same data also contributed to another study, on T cells of mothers and their children.

The source material was blood. This sequence joins TRBV7-2 and TRBJ1-2, with 7 bases matching TRBD1. This sequence originates from a boy aged 5-17 years in good health. The CDR3 nucleotides read TGTGCCAGCAGTCCATACGCGGACAGGCCAAGTTTAGCTAACTATGGCTACACCTTC. Its translation is CASSPYADRPSLANYGYTF.